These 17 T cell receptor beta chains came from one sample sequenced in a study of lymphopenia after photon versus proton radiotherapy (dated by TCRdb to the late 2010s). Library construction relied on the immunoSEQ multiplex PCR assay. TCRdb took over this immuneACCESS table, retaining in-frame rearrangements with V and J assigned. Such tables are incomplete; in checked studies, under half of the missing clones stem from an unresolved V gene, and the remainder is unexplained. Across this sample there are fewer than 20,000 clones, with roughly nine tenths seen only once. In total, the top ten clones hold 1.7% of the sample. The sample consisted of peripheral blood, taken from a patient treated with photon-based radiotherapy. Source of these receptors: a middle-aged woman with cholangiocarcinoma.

CDR3 protein: CASSLGGSYEQYF. CDR3 nucleotides: TGTGCCAGCAGTTTAGGGGGCTCCTACGAGCAGTACTTC. This chain joins TRBV6-5 and TRBJ2-7; D might be TRBD1 (6 bases). The CDR3 is 13 residues long. Germline lookup yields CDR1 MNHEY and CDR2 SVGAGI. The ends were cut back, 4 bases at V and 0 bases at J, with 7 bases in the middle.

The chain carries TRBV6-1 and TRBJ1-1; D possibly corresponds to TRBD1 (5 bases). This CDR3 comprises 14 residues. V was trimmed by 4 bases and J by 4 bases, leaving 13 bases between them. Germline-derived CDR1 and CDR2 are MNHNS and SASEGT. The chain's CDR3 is CASSVVVGGTEAFF. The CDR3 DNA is TGTGCCAGCAGTGTAGTGGTGGGGGGCACTGAAGCTTTCTTT.

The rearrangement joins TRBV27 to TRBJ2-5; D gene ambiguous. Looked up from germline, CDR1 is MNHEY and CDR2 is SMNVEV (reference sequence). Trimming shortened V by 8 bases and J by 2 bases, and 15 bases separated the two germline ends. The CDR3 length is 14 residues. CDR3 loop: CASSVLSGQETQYF. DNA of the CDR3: TGTGCCAGCTCAGTTTTATCTGGGCAAGAGACCCAGTACTTC.

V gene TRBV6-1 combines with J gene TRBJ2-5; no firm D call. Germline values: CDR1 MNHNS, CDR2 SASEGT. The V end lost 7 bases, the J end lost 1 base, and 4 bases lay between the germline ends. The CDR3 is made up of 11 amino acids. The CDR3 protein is CASTLQETQYF. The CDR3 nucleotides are TGTGCCAGCACCCTCCAAGAGACCCAGTACTTC.

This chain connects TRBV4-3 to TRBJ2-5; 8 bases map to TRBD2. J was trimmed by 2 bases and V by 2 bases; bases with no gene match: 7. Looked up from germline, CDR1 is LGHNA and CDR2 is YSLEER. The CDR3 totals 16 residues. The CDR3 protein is CASSQTAGGLQETQYF. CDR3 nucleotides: TGCGCCAGCAGCCAAACGGCGGGGGGTTTACAAGAGACCCAGTACTTC.

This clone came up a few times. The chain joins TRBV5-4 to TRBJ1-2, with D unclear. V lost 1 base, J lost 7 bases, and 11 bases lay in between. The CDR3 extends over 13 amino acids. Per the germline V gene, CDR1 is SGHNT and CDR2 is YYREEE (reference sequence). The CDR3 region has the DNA TGTGCCAGCAGCTTGCAAGGCAGGCCTGGCTACACCTTC. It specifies CASSLQGRPGYTF. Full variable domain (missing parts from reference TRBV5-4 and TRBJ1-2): ETGVTQSPTHLIKTRGQQVTLRCSSQSGHNTVSWYQQALGQGPQFIFQYYREEENGRGNFPPRFSGLQFPNYSSELNVNALELDDSALYLCASSLQGRPGYTFGSGTRLTVV.

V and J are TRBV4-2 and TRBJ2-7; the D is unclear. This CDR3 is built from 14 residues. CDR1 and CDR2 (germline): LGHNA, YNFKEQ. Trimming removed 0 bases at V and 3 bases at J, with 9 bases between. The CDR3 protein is CASSQEVSFYEQYF. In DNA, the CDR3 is TGTGCCAGCAGCCAAGAAGTCAGCTTCTACGAGCAGTACTTC.

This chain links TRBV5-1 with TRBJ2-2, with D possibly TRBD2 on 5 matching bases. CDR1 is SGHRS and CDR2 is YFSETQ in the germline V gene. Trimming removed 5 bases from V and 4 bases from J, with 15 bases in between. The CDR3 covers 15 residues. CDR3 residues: CASRMIGVVTGELFF. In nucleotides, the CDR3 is TGCGCCAGCAGGATGATCGGGGTCGTCACCGGGGAGCTGTTTTTT.

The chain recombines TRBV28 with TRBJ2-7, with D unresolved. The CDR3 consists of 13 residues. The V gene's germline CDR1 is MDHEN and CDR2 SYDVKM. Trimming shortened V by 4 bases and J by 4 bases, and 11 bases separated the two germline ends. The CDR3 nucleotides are TGTGCCAGCAGTTCCCCCCCCGGATACGAGCAGTACTTC. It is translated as CASSSPPGYEQYF.

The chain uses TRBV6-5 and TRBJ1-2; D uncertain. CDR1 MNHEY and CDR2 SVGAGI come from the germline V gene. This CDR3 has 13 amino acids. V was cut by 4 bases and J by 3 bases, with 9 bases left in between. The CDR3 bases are TGTGCCAGCAGTTTTACACGGGACTATGGCTACACCTTC. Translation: CASSFTRDYGYTF.

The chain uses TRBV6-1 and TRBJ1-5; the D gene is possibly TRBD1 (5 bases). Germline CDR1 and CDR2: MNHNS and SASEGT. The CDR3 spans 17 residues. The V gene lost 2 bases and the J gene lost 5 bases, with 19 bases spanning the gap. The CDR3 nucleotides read TGTGCCAGCAGTGAATCGGGGGTTCGGGGTGACGATCAGCCCCAGCATTTT. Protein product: CASSESGVRGDDQPQHF.

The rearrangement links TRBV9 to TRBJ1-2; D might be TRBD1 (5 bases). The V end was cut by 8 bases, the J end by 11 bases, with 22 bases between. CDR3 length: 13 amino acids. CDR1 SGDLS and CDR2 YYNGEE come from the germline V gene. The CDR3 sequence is CASRGTGPLGYTF. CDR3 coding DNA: TGTGCCAGTAGAGGGACCGGGCCCCTGGGGTACACCTTC.

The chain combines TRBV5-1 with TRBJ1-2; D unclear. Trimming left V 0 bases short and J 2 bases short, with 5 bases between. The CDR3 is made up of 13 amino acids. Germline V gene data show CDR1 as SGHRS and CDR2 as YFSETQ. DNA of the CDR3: TGCGCCAGCAGCTTGGAAGGGAACTATGGCTACACCTTC. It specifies CASSLEGNYGYTF. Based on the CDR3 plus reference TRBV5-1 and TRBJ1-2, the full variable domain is KAGVTQTPRYLIKTRGQQVTLSCSPISGHRSVSWYQQTPGQGLQFLFEYFSETQRNKGNFPGRFSGRQFSNSRSEMNVSTLELGDSALYLCASSLEGNYGYTFGSGTRLTVV.

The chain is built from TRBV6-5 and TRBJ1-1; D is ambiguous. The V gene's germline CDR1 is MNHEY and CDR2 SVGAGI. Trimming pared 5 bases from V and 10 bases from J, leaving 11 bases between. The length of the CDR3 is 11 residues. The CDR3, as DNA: TGTGCCAGCAGTGGGGATTTTAGAGCTTTCTTT. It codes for CASSGDFRAFF.

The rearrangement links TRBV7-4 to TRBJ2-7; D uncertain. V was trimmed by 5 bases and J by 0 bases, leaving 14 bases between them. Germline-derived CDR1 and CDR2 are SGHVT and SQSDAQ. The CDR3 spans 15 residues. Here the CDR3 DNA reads TGTGCCAGCAGCCCCACACAGCATTCCTCCTACGAGCAGTACTTC. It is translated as CASSPTQHSSYEQYF.

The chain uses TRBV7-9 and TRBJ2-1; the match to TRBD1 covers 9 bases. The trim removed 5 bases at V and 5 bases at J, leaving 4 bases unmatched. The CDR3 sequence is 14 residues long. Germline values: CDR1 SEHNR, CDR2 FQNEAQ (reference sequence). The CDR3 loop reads CASSRGQGNNEQFF. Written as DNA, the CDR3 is TGTGCCAGCAGCAGAGGACAGGGGAACAATGAGCAGTTCTTC.

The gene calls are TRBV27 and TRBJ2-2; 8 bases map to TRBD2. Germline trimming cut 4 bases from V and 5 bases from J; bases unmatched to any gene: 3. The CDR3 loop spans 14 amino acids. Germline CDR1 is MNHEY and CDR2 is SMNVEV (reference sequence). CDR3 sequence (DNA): TGTGCCAGCAGTTCCAGCGGGAGTACCGGGGAGCTGTTTTTT. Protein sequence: CASSSSGSTGELFF.